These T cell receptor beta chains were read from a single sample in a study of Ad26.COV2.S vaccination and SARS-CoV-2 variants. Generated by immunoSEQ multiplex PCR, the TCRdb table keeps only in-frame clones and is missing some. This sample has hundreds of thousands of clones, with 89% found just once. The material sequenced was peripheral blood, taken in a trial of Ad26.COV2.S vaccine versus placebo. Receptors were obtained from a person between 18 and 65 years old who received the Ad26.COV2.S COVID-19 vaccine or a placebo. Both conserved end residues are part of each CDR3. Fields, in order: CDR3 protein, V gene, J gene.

CASSEVRLQPQHF	TRBV6-1	TRBJ1-5
CASSVQGAKVGYTF	TRBV19	TRBJ1-2
CASSSGQGNIQYF	TRBV5-1	TRBJ2-4
CASSGTSGAYEQYF	TRBV2	TRBJ2-7
CAISEGIVRGYTF	TRBV10-3	TRBJ1-2
CASSIGTPEEETQYF	TRBV19	TRBJ2-5
CSVGGSVNTEAFF	TRBV29-1	TRBJ1-1
CASGKEQVRLATNEKLFF	TRBV18	TRBJ1-4
CASGRGPKGDEQFF	TRBV2	TRBJ2-1
CASSSDIFYEQYF	TRBV11-2	TRBJ2-7
CASSQAGMYGYTF	TRBV3-1/TRBV3-2	TRBJ1-2
CASSLYGSPLHF	TRBV27	TRBJ1-6
CASALAVSTDTQYF	TRBV27	TRBJ2-3
CSVKGQRDAQYF	TRBV29-1	TRBJ2-5
CASSWISGSTYNEQFF	TRBV5-1	TRBJ2-1
CASSLDRMNYGYTF	TRBV13	TRBJ1-2
CASSPEERTGYTF	TRBV18	TRBJ1-2
CATSGESQPQHF	TRBV27	TRBJ1-5
CASAEGEAKNIQYF	TRBV7-8	TRBJ2-4
CASNQGGTYEQYF	TRBV19	TRBJ2-7
CASTKEGPGAFF	TRBV25-1	TRBJ1-1
CASSLDGIYGYTF	TRBV5-1	TRBJ1-2
CASSGDRYGTEAFF	TRBV9	TRBJ1-1
CASSEGWGAQRHGYTF	TRBV6-1	TRBJ1-2
CASSESRLAGDEQYF	TRBV10-2	TRBJ2-7
CASSSYREVHEQYF	TRBV7-6	TRBJ2-7
CASKLGSNTGELFF	TRBV9	TRBJ2-2
CASTTLPRISYEQYF	TRBV6-6	TRBJ2-7
CASSSGRGSETQYF	TRBV3-1/TRBV3-2	TRBJ2-5
CASSASGASYNEQFF	TRBV6-4	TRBJ2-1
CASTLDRDNEQFF	TRBV6-5	TRBJ2-1
CALDRAGANVLTF	TRBV30	TRBJ2-6
CAWSSGTGRYPPQHF	TRBV30	TRBJ1-5
CAWHKVGFSGYTF	TRBV30	TRBJ1-2
CASKPNPDNEQFF	TRBV6-5	TRBJ2-1
CASSFVPLSRWNTGELFF	TRBV7-9	TRBJ2-2
CASRDNNQPQHF	TRBV19	TRBJ1-5
CASSRDVMNEQFF	TRBV6-4	TRBJ2-1
CASSYPPGQGQPQHF	TRBV6-2/TRBV6-3	TRBJ1-5
CASSSPGVGISEQYF	TRBV7-2	TRBJ2-7
CASSRGPREQYF	TRBV6-2/TRBV6-3	TRBJ2-7
CAWSSGAERNTF	TRBV30	TRBJ1-2
CASSLDPPAPTDTQYF	TRBV5-1	TRBJ2-3
CASSLVGGYTF	TRBV5-6	TRBJ1-2
CATVRGGSMNTEAFF	TRBV10-3	TRBJ1-1
CASSLGRETQYF	TRBV5-1	TRBJ2-5
CASSQGGSDEQYF	TRBV3-1/TRBV3-2	TRBJ2-7
CASSESPPQHF	TRBV6-1	TRBJ1-5
CASSLLLVSYNEQFF	TRBV7-9	TRBJ2-1
CASSLVATRSGTEAFF	TRBV7-3	TRBJ1-1
CASSLPGAVNTGELFF	TRBV7-6	TRBJ2-2
CASSLRGGRSSYEQYF	TRBV19	TRBJ2-7